The 21 T cell receptor beta chains below all came from one sample that was sequenced in a study of tumor and adjacent non-tumor tissue in lung cancer (dated by TCRdb to between 2018 and 2020). RNA was isolated from bulk unsorted tissue, and RNA quality was assessed with a NanoDrop ND-1000 and an Agilent 2100. The library came from multiplex PCR. Data came from an Illumina HiSeq 2500. TCRbeta libraries were constructed through three rounds of nested PCR with primers (Table S4) according to protocols adapted from ARM-PCR. The public reads were run again by TCRdb, first through fastp at Q25 and then through MiXCR, and only productive beta chains were kept. Rows with a matching CDR3 protein are joined into one entry that keeps the most common DNA and genes. The sample records over 110,000 distinct CDR3 sequences, 66% of which are singletons. Approximately 18% of the sample goes to the ten largest clones.

Sample: lung tumor tissue. These receptors all stem from a man between 60 and 70 years old with small cell lung cancer.

On this clonotype itself: A clone one base away is much larger, so this may be a read error. V is TRBV5-1 and J is TRBJ2-1; 9 positions agree with TRBD2. Germline CDR1 is SGHRS and CDR2 is YFSETQ. The CDR3 extends over 15 amino acids. The CDR3 spells CASSLISGSLNEHFF. CDR3 bases: TGCGCCAGCAGCTTGATTAGCGGGAGTTTAAATGAGCACTTCTTC.

On this clonotype itself: A read error is possible here, since a much larger clone lies one base away. Here the CDR3 DNA reads TGTGCCAGAAGCTCCCGCCTCAGGGATACGCAGTATTTT. It specifies CARSSRLRDTQYF. The rearrangement links TRBV28 to TRBJ2-3; D remains ambiguous. V shed 9 bases and J shed 6 bases, with 16 bases lying between them. The CDR3 has 13 amino acids. Germline CDR1 is MDHEN and CDR2 is SYDVKM.

This clonotype was seen many times. The chain employs TRBV11-3 and TRBJ1-5; maybe TRBD1 (5 bases). CDR3 length: 16 residues. The germline V gene encodes CDR1 SGHNT and CDR2 YENEEA. Trimming shortened V by 0 bases and J by 5 bases, and 14 bases separated the two germline ends. CDR3 residues: CASSLDQWGRDQPQHF. Here the CDR3 DNA reads TGTGCCAGCAGCTTAGATCAGTGGGGACGCGATCAGCCCCAGCATTTT.

Remarks on this clonotype: A read error may produce the germline difference seen at one junction end. The rearrangement links TRBV11-2 to TRBJ2-3, with D maybe TRBD2 (6 bases). Per germline, CDR1 SGHAT and CDR2 FQNNGV. The length of the CDR3 is 13 residues. In nucleotides, the CDR3 is TGTGCCAGCGGCTATACTAGCACAGATACGCAATATTTT. It is translated as CASGYTSTDTQYF.

This clonotype was found a few times. The chain has TRBV12-3 or TRBV12-4 and TRBJ2-1; no definite D call. V was clipped by 6 bases and J by 5 bases, with 17 bases between them. This CDR3 contains 15 residues. CDR3 in amino acids: CASSLGSSLDNEQFF. The CDR3 nucleotides are TGTGCCAGCAGCCTAGGTTCTTCCCTAGACAATGAGCAGTTCTTC.

Ten or more counts support this clonotype. This sequence joins TRBV6-2 or TRBV6-3 and TRBJ2-1; D not certain. The germline CDR1 and CDR2 sequences are MNHEY and SVGEGT. The length of the CDR3 is 14 residues. The V and J ends lost 5 bases and 7 bases respectively, with 15 bases between them. CDR3 loop: CASSPYLGNNEQFF. The CDR3 DNA reads as TGTGCCAGCAGTCCTTACTTGGGGAATAATGAGCAGTTCTTC.

The chain has TRBV12-3 or TRBV12-4 and TRBJ2-7, with D perhaps TRBD1 or TRBD2 (5 bases each). This CDR3 spans 13 amino acids. V was clipped by 6 bases and J by 11 bases, with 20 bases between them. In DNA, the CDR3 is TGTGCCAGCAGCGTAAACCGGGACGGAGAGGAGTACGTC. This encodes CASSVNRDGEEYV.

About this clonotype: Compared with germline, one end of the junction differs, possibly owing to a read error. This chain links TRBV6-1 with TRBJ2-1; D call uncertain. The CDR3 spans 13 residues. Looked up from germline, CDR1 is MNHNS and CDR2 is SASEGT. The DNA for the CDR3 is TGTGTCAGCAGTGATGTGAGGCTCGGTAAGCAGTTCTTC. It yields the protein CVSSDVRLGKQFF.

There are many counts of this clonotype. This chain links TRBV20-1 with TRBJ2-1; a possible D gene is TRBD2 (6 bases). Germline V gene lookup returns CDR1 DFQATT and CDR2 SNEGSKA (reference sequence). V shed 1 base and J shed 3 bases, with 7 bases lying between them. The CDR3 is 13 residues long. The CDR3 nucleotides are TGCAGTGCTAGAGCCGGGAGCTACAATGAGCAGTTCTTC. This gives the protein CSARAGSYNEQFF.

A single count supports this clonotype. The rearrangement uses TRBV20-1 and TRBJ2-1; a possible D gene is TRBD2 (6 bases). V lost 2 bases and J lost 3, with 11 bases in between. Germline V CDR1 and CDR2: DFQATT, SNEGSKA (reference sequence). There are 14 residues in the CDR3. CDR3 sequence reads: CSARFGGGYNEQFF. CDR3 coding DNA: TGCAGTGCTAGATTCGGGGGAGGCTACAATGAGCAGTTCTTC.

A word on this clonotype: The conserved final phenylalanine or tryptophan is absent from the CDR3, which likely points to a read error. This chain joins TRBV11-3 and TRBJ1-6; 9 nucleotides agree with TRBD1. The CDR3 totals 20 residues. Germline CDR1 reads SGHNT; CDR2 reads YENEEA. The junction had 21 bases not matched to a gene; V was cut back by 5 bases and J by 7 bases. The DNA for the CDR3 is TGTGCCAGCAGCCAGCATCGGGACAGGGTCTCCATTCGAACAAATTCACCCCTCCACTTA. This sequence encodes CASSQHRDRVSIRTNSPLHL.

J is TRBJ2-5 and V is TRBV6-1; a possible D gene is TRBD2 (5 bases). Per germline, CDR1 MNHNS and CDR2 SASEGT. V was clipped by 3 bases and J by 8 bases, with 16 bases between them. This CDR3 comprises 14 residues. In DNA form, the CDR3 reads TGTGCCAGCAGTGAGGTGTGGGGAGCGAGAACCCAGTACTTC. Protein: CASSEVWGARTQYF.

This clonotype came up many times. The rearrangement uses TRBV29-1 and TRBJ2-1; 11 bases fit TRBD1. The CDR3 is 15 residues long. Germline trimming cut 7 bases from V and 9 bases from J; bases unmatched to any gene: 14. From germline, CDR1 is SQVTM and CDR2 ANQGSEA. The CDR3 protein is CSGNKLDRGLLEQFF. For the CDR3, the DNA is TGCAGCGGAAATAAGCTGGACAGGGGGCTCCTTGAGCAGTTCTTC.

Comments on this clonotype: A read error is possible here, since a much larger clone lies one base away. The chain combines TRBV29-1 with TRBJ1-1, with D unresolved. Germline loops: CDR1 SQVTM, CDR2 ANQGSEA. With 4 bases removed from V and 6 bases from J, the gap between germline ends came to 6 bases. The CDR3 is 10 amino acids. Here the CDR3 DNA reads TGCAGCGTTGGGCACCCTGAAGCTTTCTTT. It encodes CSVGHPEAFF.

As concerns this clonotype: Its ends do not fully match the called genes, so a read error is possible. This chain joins TRBV11-2 and TRBJ2-1; 8 positions match TRBD2. Per germline, CDR1 SGHAT and CDR2 FQNNGV. This CDR3 comprises 16 residues. The CDR3, as DNA: TGTGCCAGCAGCTCGGATCCCGGGACTAGTAGCAATAAGCAGTTCTTC. Amino acid sequence: CASSSDPGTSSNKQFF.

This chain links TRBV6-1 with TRBJ2-3; 10 bases line up with TRBD2. Germline CDR1 MNHNS, CDR2 SASEGT. Trimming took 2 bases from V and 0 from J; bases not matched to a gene: 8. The length of the CDR3 is 18 residues. The CDR3 DNA is TGTGCCAGCAGTGAATGGGCTAGCGGGAGCGGGAGCACAGATACGCAGTATTTT. Translated: CASSEWASGSGSTDTQYF.

The sample holds one count of this clonotype. Being one base from a much bigger clone, this may be a read error. The chain uses TRBV10-3 and TRBJ1-1; TRBD1 aligns across 7 bases. The CDR3 sequence is 13 residues long. J was trimmed by 8 bases and V by 8 bases; bases with no gene match: 11. The germline CDR1 and CDR2 sequences are ENHRY and SYGVKD. In DNA form, the CDR3 reads TGTGCCATCCGGTGGAGGGACAGCGACGAAGCTTTCTTT. Amino acids: CAIRWRDSDEAFF.

About this clonotype itself: A junction boundary mismatches the germline segment, possibly from a read error. The rearrangement links TRBV12-3 or TRBV12-4 to TRBJ2-6; TRBD1 matches at 8 bases. The CDR3 has 16 residues. CDR3 in amino acids: CASSLDRGSGANVPTF. DNA of the CDR3: TGTGCCAGCAGCCTCGACAGGGGCTCTGGGGCCAACGTCCCGACTTTC.

A remark on this clonotype: A junction end diverges from the germline sequence, so it may reflect a read error. The CDR3 protein is CNASNRVERGYTF. The DNA for the CDR3 is TGCAATGCTAGTAACAGGGTTGAGCGTGGCTACACCTTC. The rearrangement links TRBV20-1 to TRBJ1-2; TRBD1 is a possible D gene (6 bases). The CDR3 runs to 13 residues. Germline V gene sequence: CDR1 DFQATT, CDR2 SNEGSKA (reference sequence).

V is TRBV11-3 and J is TRBJ2-1, with D perhaps TRBD2 (5 bases). There are 16 residues in the CDR3. CDR1 SGHNT and CDR2 YENEEA come from the germline V gene. The germline V and J ends were trimmed by 5 bases and 7 bases, with 21 bases remaining between them. CDR3 nucleotides: TGTGCCAGCAGCCGGAGATTAGCGAGGGCCAGGAATGAGCAGTTCTTC. It translates to CASSRRLARARNEQFF.

With respect to this clonotype: The junction shows a germline mismatch at one end, possibly a read error. This sequence joins TRBV11-2 and TRBJ2-2, with TRBD2 as a possible D gene (5 bases). Germline lookup yields CDR1 SGHAT and CDR2 FQNNGV. This CDR3 comprises 15 residues. The CDR3 nucleotides read TGTACCAGCAGCCCCCTAGATGGAGGCACCGGGGAGCTCATTTTT. Amino acids: CTSSPLDGGTGELIF.